The 10 T cell receptor beta chains listed next were all sequenced from one sample in a study of cytomegalovirus exposure and HLA in healthy donors. It was with 60 Vbeta and 13 Jbeta primers that the PCR ran. Clones were sequenced by immunoSEQ multiplex PCR, and TCRdb holds only the in-frame ones, with some missing. The sample contains about 67,000 clones, around 80% of which appear only once. The source material was PBMCs. These receptors all come from a woman in her twenties or thirties in good health and CMV-seronegative.

This rearrangement joins TRBV20-1 to TRBJ1-1, with D hard to call. V dropped 3 bases and J dropped 1 base, with 3 bases sitting between them. Germline V gene data show CDR1 as DFQATT and CDR2 as SNEGSKA (reference sequence). The CDR3 covers 11 residues. The CDR3 is CSASGNTEAFF. The CDR3, as DNA: TGCAGTGCTAGCGGGAACACTGAAGCTTTCTTT.

The DNA for the CDR3 is TGTGCCAGTAGTATTGGGCGTAATGAAAAACTGTTTTTT. This sequence encodes CASSIGRNEKLFF. The chain links TRBV19 to TRBJ1-4; D is unclear. This CDR3 contains 13 residues. Germline-derived CDR1 and CDR2 are LNHDA and SQIVND (reference sequence). Deletions cut 3 bases from V and 4 bases from J, with 6 bases between.

The chain couples TRBV5-1 to TRBJ2-5; 12 bases match TRBD2. The germline CDR1 and CDR2 sequences are SGHRS and YFSETQ. V shed 4 bases and J 4 bases; nucleotides not matched to a gene: 2. The CDR3 sequence is 14 residues long. In DNA, the CDR3 is TGCGCCAGCAGCCTAGCGGGGGGGCGAGAGACCCAGTACTTC. Translation gives CASSLAGGRETQYF.

The chain carries TRBV6-4 and TRBJ2-3, with 7 bases aligning to TRBD1. CDR3 length equals 14 residues. V was clipped by 3 bases and J by 2 bases; unmatched bases: 2. Germline values: CDR1 MRHNA, CDR2 SNTAGT. The CDR3 DNA is TGTGCCAGCAGTGAGACAGGGATCACAGATACGCAGTATTTT. This encodes CASSETGITDTQYF.

The genes are TRBV6-5 and TRBJ1-1, with D possibly being TRBD1 (6 bases). Trimming cost V 2 bases and J 0 bases, with 10 bases left between them. This CDR3 has 15 amino acids. Germline V CDR1 and CDR2: MNHEY, SVGAGI. This CDR3 is CASSYLQGLNTEAFF. The CDR3 bases are TGTGCCAGCAGTTACCTACAGGGCTTGAACACTGAAGCTTTCTTT.

This clone was observed once. This chain uses TRBV15 with TRBJ2-5; the match to TRBD1 covers 12 bases. Losses at the gene ends were 8 bases for V and 7 bases for J; bases not matched to a gene: 5. CDR1 is LNHNV, CDR2 YYDKDF, per germline (reference sequence). The CDR3 contains 13 residues. DNA of the CDR3: TGTGCCACCCGTGGGGGACAGGGGGCGACCCAGTACTTC. This gives the protein CATRGGQGATQYF.

This chain links TRBV15 with TRBJ2-7; a possible D gene is TRBD1 (5 bases). Germline CDR1 and CDR2: LNHNV and YYDKDF (reference sequence). Trimming took off 6 bases at V and 0 bases at J, with 15 bases between the two ends. This CDR3 comprises 15 residues. In DNA, the CDR3 is TGTGCCACCAGTTTCTCAAGGACAAGCTCCTACGAGCAGTACTTC. Its translation is CATSFSRTSSYEQYF.

This rearrangement joins TRBV19 to TRBJ1-6; D not certain. Trimming removed 4 bases from V and 9 bases from J, with 10 bases in between. Per germline, CDR1 LNHDA and CDR2 SQIVND (reference sequence). The CDR3 spans 13 residues. The CDR3 region is CASSSREGSPLHF. The CDR3 DNA sequence: TGTGCCAGTAGTAGTAGGGAGGGTTCACCCCTCCACTTT.

V gene TRBV29-1 combines with J gene TRBJ1-1; TRBD1 matches at 8 bases. This CDR3 has 16 residues. The V gene's germline CDR1 is SQVTM and CDR2 ANQGSEA. J was trimmed by 5 bases and V by 0 bases; bases with no gene match: 11. The CDR3 DNA sequence: TGCAGCGTTGAAGATATCCAGGGGGCGAGAGGAACTGAAGCTTTCTTT. Translating gives CSVEDIQGARGTEAFF.

The table lists this clone with a count of one. This chain uses TRBV30 with TRBJ2-7, with 9 bases aligning to TRBD1. The CDR3 is made up of 13 amino acids. Germline trimming cut 4 bases from V and 6 bases from J; bases unmatched to any gene: 7. The germline V gene encodes CDR1 GTSNPN and CDR2 SVGIG (reference sequence). The CDR3 loop reads CAWTWTGAGEQYF. CDR3 in DNA: TGTGCCTGGACCTGGACAGGGGCTGGCGAGCAGTACTTC.